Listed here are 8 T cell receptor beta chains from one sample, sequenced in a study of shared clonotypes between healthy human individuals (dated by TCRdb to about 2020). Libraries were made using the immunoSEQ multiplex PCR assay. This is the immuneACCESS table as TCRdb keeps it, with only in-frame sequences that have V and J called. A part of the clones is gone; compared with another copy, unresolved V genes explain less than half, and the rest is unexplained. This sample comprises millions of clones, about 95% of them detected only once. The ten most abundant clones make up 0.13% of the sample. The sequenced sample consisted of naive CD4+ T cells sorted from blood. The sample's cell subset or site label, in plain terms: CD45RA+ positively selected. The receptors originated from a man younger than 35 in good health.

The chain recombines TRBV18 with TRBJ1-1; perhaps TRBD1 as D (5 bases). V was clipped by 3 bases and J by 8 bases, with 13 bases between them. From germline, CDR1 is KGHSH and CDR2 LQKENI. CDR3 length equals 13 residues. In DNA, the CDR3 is TGTGCCAGCTCACCCCGGGCACAGGCCGAAGCTTTCTTT. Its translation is CASSPRAQAEAFF.

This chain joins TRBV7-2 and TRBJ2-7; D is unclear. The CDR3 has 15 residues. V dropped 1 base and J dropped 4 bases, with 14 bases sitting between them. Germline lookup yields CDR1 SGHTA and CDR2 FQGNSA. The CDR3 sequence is CASSLGASAQYEQYF. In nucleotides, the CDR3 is TGTGCCAGCAGCTTAGGGGCGTCGGCCCAATACGAGCAGTACTTC.

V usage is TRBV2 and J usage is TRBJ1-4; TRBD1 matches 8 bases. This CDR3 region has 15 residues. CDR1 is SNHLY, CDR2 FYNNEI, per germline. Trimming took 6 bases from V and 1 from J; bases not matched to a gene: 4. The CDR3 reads CASRKQGGTNEKLFF. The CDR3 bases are TGTGCCAGCAGAAAACAGGGGGGAACTAATGAAAAACTGTTTTTT.

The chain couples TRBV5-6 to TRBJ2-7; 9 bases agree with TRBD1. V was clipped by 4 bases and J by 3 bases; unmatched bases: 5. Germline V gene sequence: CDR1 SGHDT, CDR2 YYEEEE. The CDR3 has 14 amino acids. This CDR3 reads CASSGTGSVYEQYF. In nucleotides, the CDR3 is TGTGCCAGCAGCGGGACAGGGTCGGTCTACGAGCAGTACTTC.

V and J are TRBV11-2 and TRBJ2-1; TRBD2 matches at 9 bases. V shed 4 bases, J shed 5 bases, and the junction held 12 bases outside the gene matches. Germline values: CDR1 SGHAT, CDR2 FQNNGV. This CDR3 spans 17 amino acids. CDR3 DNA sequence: TGTGCCAGCAGCTATTACCTGAGGCTAGCGGGAAACAATGAGCAGTTCTTC. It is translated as CASSYYLRLAGNNEQFF. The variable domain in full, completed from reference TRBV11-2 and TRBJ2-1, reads EAGVAQSPRYKIIEKRQSVAFWCNPISGHATLYWYQQILGQGPKLLIQFQNNGVVDDSQLPKDRFSAERLKGVDSTLKIQPAKLEDSAVYLCASSYYLRLAGNNEQFFGPGTRLTVL.

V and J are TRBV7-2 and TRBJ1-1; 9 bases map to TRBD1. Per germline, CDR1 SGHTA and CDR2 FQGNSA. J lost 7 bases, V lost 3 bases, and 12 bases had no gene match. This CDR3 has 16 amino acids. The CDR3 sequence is CASSLAAGQGRGEAFF. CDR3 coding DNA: TGTGCCAGCAGCTTGGCAGCGGGACAGGGAAGGGGTGAAGCTTTCTTT.

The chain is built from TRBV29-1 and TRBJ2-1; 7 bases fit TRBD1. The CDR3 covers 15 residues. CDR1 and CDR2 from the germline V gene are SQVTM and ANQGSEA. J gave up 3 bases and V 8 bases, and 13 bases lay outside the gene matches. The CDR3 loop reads CSFFPGTVNYNEQFF. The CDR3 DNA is TGCAGCTTTTTTCCCGGGACAGTTAACTACAATGAGCAGTTCTTC.

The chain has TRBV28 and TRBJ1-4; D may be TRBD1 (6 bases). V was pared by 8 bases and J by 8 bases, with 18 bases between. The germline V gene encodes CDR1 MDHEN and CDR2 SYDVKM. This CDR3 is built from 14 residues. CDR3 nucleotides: TGTGCCAGCGCCGAAGGTGGGACATACGAAAAACTGTTTTTT. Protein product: CASAEGGTYEKLFF.